These 22 T cell receptor beta chains were all obtained from the same sample, sequenced in a study of lymphopenia after photon versus proton radiotherapy. The assay was immunoSEQ multiplex PCR, and TCRdb's table has in-frame clones only and misses some. Among approximately 9,100 clones, 85% to 90% were seen once, and the ten largest hold 21%. Sequencing used peripheral blood, obtained from a patient treated with photon-based radiotherapy. Every receptor here comes from a man older than 75 with cholangiocarcinoma.

The chain has TRBV28 and TRBJ1-4; D might be TRBD1 (6 bases). V was shortened by 7 bases and J by 6 bases, with 15 bases between the two germline ends. CDR1 and CDR2 (germline): MDHEN, SYDVKM. The CDR3 consists of 14 residues. The CDR3 nucleotides are TGTGCCAGCACCCAATGGACAGCCGATGAAAAACTGTTTTTT. It translates to CASTQWTADEKLFF.

The rearrangement joins TRBV28 to TRBJ2-1; the D gene is possibly TRBD1 (7 bases). Germline-derived CDR1 and CDR2 are MDHEN and SYDVKM. There are 12 residues in the CDR3. Trimming took off 11 bases at V and 2 bases at J, with 10 bases between the two ends. In DNA form, the CDR3 reads TGTGCCGGGGGGACAGCCTACAATGAGCAGTTCTTC. Protein product: CAGGTAYNEQFF. The variable domain in full, completed from reference TRBV28 and TRBJ2-1, reads DVKVTQSSRYLVKRTGEKVFLECVQDMDHENMFWYRQDPGLGLRLIYFSYDVKMKEKGDIPEGYSVSREKKERFSLILESASTNQTSMYLCAGGTAYNEQFFGPGTRLTVL.

This clone was seen a single time. The chain uses TRBV9 and TRBJ2-1; 8 bases are a match to TRBD2. Per the germline V gene, CDR1 is SGDLS and CDR2 is YYNGEE. The CDR3 sequence is 17 residues long. Trimming removed 0 bases from V and 7 bases from J; junction bases left unmatched: 12. The chain's CDR3 is CASSVAGTGGFPNEQFF. The DNA of the CDR3 is TGTGCCAGCAGCGTAGCGGGGACGGGGGGGTTCCCGAATGAGCAGTTCTTC.

For this clone: This sample also contains other DNA sequences that code for the same CDR3. The chain is built from TRBV2 and TRBJ2-3; unclear D gene. Germline CDR1 is SNHLY and CDR2 is FYNNEI. V shed 7 bases and J shed 5 bases, with 10 bases lying between them. CDR3 length: 12 residues. The CDR3 region has the DNA TGTGCCAGCAACCGACCGGGAGATACGCAGTATTTT. Amino acid sequence: CASNRPGDTQYF. Full variable domain (missing parts from reference TRBV2 and TRBJ2-3): EPEVTQTPSHQVTQMGQEVILRCVPISNHLYFYWYRQILGQKVEFLVSFYNNEISEKSEIFDDQFSVERPDGSNFTLKIRSTKLEDSAMYFCASNRPGDTQYFGPGTRLTVL.

V gene TRBV21-1 combines with J gene TRBJ2-1; the table's D call, TRBD2, was not checked against the DNA. TRBV21-1 is an annotated pseudogene. The CDR3 sequence is 13 residues long. CDR3 in amino acids: CATPGARTREQFF. CDR3 DNA sequence: TGTGCCACCCCCGGAGCGCGAACTAGGGAGCAGTTCTTC.

The chain's CDR3 is CASSTTGMTIYEQYF. The CDR3 DNA reads as TGTGCCAGTAGTACGACAGGGATGACTATCTACGAGCAGTACTTC. The V and J genes are TRBV19 and TRBJ2-7; TRBD1 matches 7 bases. Per the germline V gene, CDR1 is LNHDA and CDR2 is SQIVND (reference sequence). With 4 bases clipped from V and 3 bases from J, the junction kept 9 bases outside the gene matches. This CDR3 spans 15 amino acids.

V gene TRBV10-2 combines with J gene TRBJ1-2; D possibly corresponds to TRBD1 (6 bases). Germline loops: CDR1 WSHSY, CDR2 SAAADI. V gave up 0 bases and J gave up 4 bases, with 18 bases separating them. The CDR3 spans 17 residues. The chain's CDR3 is CASSESKKGGWGYGYTF. CDR3 DNA sequence: TGCGCCAGCAGTGAGTCGAAGAAGGGGGGCTGGGGCTATGGCTACACCTTC.

The V gene is TRBV2, the J gene TRBJ1-1; tentative D call: TRBD1 (5 bases). This CDR3 is built from 15 residues. V lost 4 bases and J 3 bases, leaving 15 bases between the germline ends. Germline CDR1 and CDR2: SNHLY and FYNNEI. The DNA for the CDR3 is TGTGCCAGCAGTGGGGGGAGACACCAGTACACTGAAGCTTTCTTT. Translating gives CASSGGRHQYTEAFF.

The chain combines TRBV29-1 with TRBJ2-3, with TRBD2 as a possible D gene (6 bases). Germline V CDR1 and CDR2: SQVTM, ANQGSEA. CDR3 length: 12 amino acids. Trimming removed 8 bases from V and 3 bases from J, with 12 bases in between. CDR3 nucleotides: TGCAGCTCCCGGAGGGCGACAGATACGCAGTATTTT. It specifies CSSRRATDTQYF.

This sequence joins TRBV7-2 and TRBJ1-4; a weak D match, TRBD1 (5 bases). CDR1 SGHTA and CDR2 FQGNSA come from the germline V gene. This CDR3 has 14 residues. Between the trimmed V and J ends, which lost 3 bases and 6 bases, there was a span of 11 bases. Written as DNA, the CDR3 is TGTGCCAGCAGCTTGCGCAGGGAGGATGAAAAACTGTTTTTT. The encoded protein is CASSLRREDEKLFF.

J is TRBJ2-2 and V is TRBV6-4; D is uncertain. Germline CDR1 is MRHNA and CDR2 is SNTAGT. V was shortened by 8 bases and J by 0 bases, with 10 bases between the two germline ends. The CDR3 runs 14 residues. The CDR3 here is CASRVESNTGELFF. CDR3 sequence (DNA): TGTGCCAGCCGGGTAGAGTCGAACACCGGGGAGCTGTTTTTT.

The table lists this clone with a count of one. The J gene is TRBJ1-3, the V gene TRBV5-5; tentative D call: TRBD1 (5 bases). The CDR3 loop spans 16 amino acids. Germline V gives CDR1 SGHKS, CDR2 YYEKEE (reference sequence). V lost 4 bases and J 1 base, leaving 15 bases between the germline ends. Written as DNA, the CDR3 is TGTGCCAGCAGCCCCCCGACCGGGGGGTCTGGAAACACCATATATTTT. This encodes CASSPPTGGSGNTIYF.

The rearrangement links TRBV18 to TRBJ2-2; no clear D. The V end lost 0 bases, the J end lost 1 base, and 6 bases lay between the germline ends. Germline CDR1 KGHSH, CDR2 LQKENI. CDR3 size: 15 residues. CDR3 DNA: TGTGCCAGCTCACCACCGGCACGGAACACCGGGGAGCTGTTTTTT. Translating it yields CASSPPARNTGELFF.

This sequence joins TRBV28 and TRBJ2-5, with D perhaps given as TRBD1 or TRBD2 (5 bases each). The germline V and J ends were trimmed by 8 bases and 6 bases, with 16 bases remaining between them. The germline V gene encodes CDR1 MDHEN and CDR2 SYDVKM. The CDR3 sequence is 13 residues long. CDR3 bases: TGTGCCAGCGGCTATCCGGGGACCAAGACCCAGTACTTC. Translated: CASGYPGTKTQYF.

V gene TRBV5-1 combines with J gene TRBJ2-1; 12 nucleotides match TRBD2. The germline V gene encodes CDR1 SGHRS and CDR2 YFSETQ. The CDR3 is made up of 17 amino acids. Losses at the gene ends were 2 bases for V and 7 bases for J; bases not matched to a gene: 10. The CDR3, as DNA: TGCGCCAGCAGCTTCCTCACTAGCGGGGGGATGTTAAATGAGCAGTTCTTC. It is translated as CASSFLTSGGMLNEQFF.

The rearrangement links TRBV6-1 to TRBJ1-1; TRBD1 is a possible D gene (5 bases). The CDR3 has 15 amino acids. Trimming left V 1 base short and J 0 bases short, with 9 bases between. Per the germline V gene, CDR1 is MNHNS and CDR2 is SASEGT. CDR3 coding DNA: TGTGCCAGCAGTGAAGAGTGGGGGGTGAACACTGAAGCTTTCTTT. It translates to CASSEEWGVNTEAFF.

V is TRBV6-5 and J is TRBJ1-2, with no clear D. The CDR3 consists of 11 residues. Deletions cut 4 bases from V and 8 bases from J, with 8 bases between. Germline values: CDR1 MNHEY, CDR2 SVGAGI. The DNA of the CDR3 is TGTGCCAGCAGTTCCTGGTTCGGCTACACCTTC. Encoded protein: CASSSWFGYTF.

This clone has just one count. V and J are TRBV6-1 and TRBJ1-5; the D gene is possibly TRBD1 (6 bases). Between the trimmed V and J ends, which lost 3 bases and 11 bases, there was a span of 14 bases. CDR1 is MNHNS, CDR2 SASEGT, per germline. This CDR3 has 13 amino acids. CDR3 in DNA: TGTGCCAGCAGTGACCAGACAGGCGTTTCCCAGCATTTT. Encoded protein: CASSDQTGVSQHF.

The CDR3 DNA is TGTGCCAGCAGCCCCAGCGGGGGAGGGAGTTATGGCTACACCTTC. The encoded protein is CASSPSGGGSYGYTF. The chain carries TRBV7-2 and TRBJ1-2, with D perhaps matching TRBD1 (5 bases). The CDR3 spans 15 residues. Trimming stripped 5 bases from V and 5 bases from J, with 18 bases between. Germline V gene data show CDR1 as SGHTA and CDR2 as FQGNSA.

The chain employs TRBV11-3 and TRBJ2-7; 7 nucleotides agree with TRBD2. This CDR3 is 13 amino acids long. The V gene's germline CDR1 is SGHNT and CDR2 YENEEA. Trimming took 3 bases from V and 4 from J; bases not matched to a gene: 3. The CDR3 nucleotides read TGTGCCAGCAGCTTTACGGGGGGATACGAGCAGTACTTC. Encoded protein: CASSFTGGYEQYF. Combining the CDR3 with reference TRBV11-3 and TRBJ2-7 gives the whole variable domain EAGVVQSPRYKIIEKKQPVAFWCNPISGHNTLYWYLQNLGQGPELLIRYENEEAVDDSQLPKDRFSAERLKGVDSTLKIQPAELGDSAVYLCASSFTGGYEQYFGPGTRLTVT.

The J gene is TRBJ1-1, the V gene TRBV4-2; TRBD1 aligns across 8 bases. V trimming: 4 bases; J trimming: 3 bases; junction bases outside the gene matches: 7. The CDR3 spans 15 residues. CDR1 is LGHNA, CDR2 YNFKEQ, per germline. The DNA of the CDR3 is TGTGCCAGCAGCCCTTTCCTACAGGGGGACACTGAAGCTTTCTTT. It codes for CASSPFLQGDTEAFF.

The CDR3 loop reads CATSRGGPFGGYTF. CDR3 sequence (DNA): TGTGCCACCAGCAGGGGGGGCCCCTTTGGTGGCTACACCTTC. V gene TRBV15 combines with J gene TRBJ1-2; possibly TRBD1 for D (6 bases). V shed 3 bases and J shed 7 bases, with 15 bases lying between them. The germline V gene encodes CDR1 LNHNV and CDR2 YYDKDF (reference sequence). The CDR3 is 14 amino acids.